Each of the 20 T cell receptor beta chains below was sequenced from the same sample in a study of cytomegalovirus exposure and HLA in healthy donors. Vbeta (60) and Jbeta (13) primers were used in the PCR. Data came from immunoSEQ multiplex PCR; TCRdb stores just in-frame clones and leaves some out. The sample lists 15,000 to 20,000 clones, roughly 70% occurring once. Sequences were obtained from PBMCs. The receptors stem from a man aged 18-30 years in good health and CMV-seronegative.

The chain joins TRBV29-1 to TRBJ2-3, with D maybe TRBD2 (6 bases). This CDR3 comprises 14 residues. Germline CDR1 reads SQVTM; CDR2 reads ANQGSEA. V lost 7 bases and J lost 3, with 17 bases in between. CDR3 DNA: TGCAGCGCATGGGAGGACAATCTTACAGATACGCAGTATTTT. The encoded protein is CSAWEDNLTDTQYF.

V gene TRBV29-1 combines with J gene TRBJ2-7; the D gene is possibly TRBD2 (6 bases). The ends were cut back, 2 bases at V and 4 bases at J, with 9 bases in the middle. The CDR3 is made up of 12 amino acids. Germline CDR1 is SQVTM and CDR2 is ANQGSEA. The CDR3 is CSVETLAYEQYF. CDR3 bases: TGCAGCGTTGAAACACTAGCTTACGAGCAGTACTTC.

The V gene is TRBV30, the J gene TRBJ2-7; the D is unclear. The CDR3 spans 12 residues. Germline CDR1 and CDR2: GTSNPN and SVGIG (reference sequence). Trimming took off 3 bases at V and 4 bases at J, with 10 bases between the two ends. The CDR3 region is CAWRSNKYEQYF. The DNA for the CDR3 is TGTGCCTGGAGATCGAACAAATACGAGCAGTACTTC. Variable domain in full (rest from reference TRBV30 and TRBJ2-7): SQTIHQWPATLVQPVGSPLSLECTVEGTSNPNLYWYRQAAGRGLQLLFYSVGIGQISSEVPQNLSASRPQDRQFILSSKKLLLSDSGFYLCAWRSNKYEQYFGPGTRLTVT.

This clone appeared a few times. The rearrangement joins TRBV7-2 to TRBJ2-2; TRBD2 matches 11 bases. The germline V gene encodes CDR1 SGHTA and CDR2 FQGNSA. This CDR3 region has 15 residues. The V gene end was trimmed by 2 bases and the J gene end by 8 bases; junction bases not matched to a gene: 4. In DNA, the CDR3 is TGTGCCAGCAGCTTACGACTAGCGGGGACTGGGGAGCTGTTTTTT. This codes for CASSLRLAGTGELFF.

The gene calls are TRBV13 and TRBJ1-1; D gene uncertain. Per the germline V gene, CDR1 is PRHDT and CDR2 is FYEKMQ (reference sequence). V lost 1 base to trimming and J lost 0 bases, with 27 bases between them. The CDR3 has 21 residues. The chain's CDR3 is CASSLAFGYWSLFDMNTEAFF. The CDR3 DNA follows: TGTGCCAGCAGCTTAGCCTTTGGCTATTGGTCCCTATTTGACATGAACACTGAAGCTTTCTTT.

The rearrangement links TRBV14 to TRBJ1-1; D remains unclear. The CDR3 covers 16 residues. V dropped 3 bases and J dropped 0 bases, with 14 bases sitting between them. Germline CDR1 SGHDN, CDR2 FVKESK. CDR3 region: CASSHRSGALNTEAFF. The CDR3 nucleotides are TGTGCCAGCAGCCACCGATCGGGTGCCCTGAACACTGAAGCTTTCTTT.

Written as DNA, the CDR3 is TGTGCCAGTTCACAGTCTGTGGGCAATCAGCCCCAGCATTTT. Translating gives CASSQSVGNQPQHF. This chain joins TRBV19 and TRBJ1-5; D remains ambiguous. The CDR3 is 14 amino acids. Germline lookup yields CDR1 LNHDA and CDR2 SQIVND (reference sequence). Trimming shortened V by 8 bases and J by 2 bases, and 13 bases separated the two germline ends.

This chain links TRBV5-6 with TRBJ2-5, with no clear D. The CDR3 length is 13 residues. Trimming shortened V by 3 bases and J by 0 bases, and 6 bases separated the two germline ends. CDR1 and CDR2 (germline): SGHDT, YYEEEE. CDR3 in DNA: TGTGCCAGCAGCTCCGCGGACCAAGAGACCCAGTACTTC. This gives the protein CASSSADQETQYF.

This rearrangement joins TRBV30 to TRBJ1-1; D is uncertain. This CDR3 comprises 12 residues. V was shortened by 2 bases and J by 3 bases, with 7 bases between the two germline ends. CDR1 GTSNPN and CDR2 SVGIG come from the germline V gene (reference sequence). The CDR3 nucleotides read TGTGCCTGGAGTCCGGGGTACACTGAAGCTTTCTTT. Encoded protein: CAWSPGYTEAFF.

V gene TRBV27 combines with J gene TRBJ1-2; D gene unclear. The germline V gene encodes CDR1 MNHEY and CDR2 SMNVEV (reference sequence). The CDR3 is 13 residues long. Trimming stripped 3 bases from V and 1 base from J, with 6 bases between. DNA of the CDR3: TGTGCCAGCAGTTTGGCCATTAACTATGGCTACACCTTC. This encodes CASSLAINYGYTF.

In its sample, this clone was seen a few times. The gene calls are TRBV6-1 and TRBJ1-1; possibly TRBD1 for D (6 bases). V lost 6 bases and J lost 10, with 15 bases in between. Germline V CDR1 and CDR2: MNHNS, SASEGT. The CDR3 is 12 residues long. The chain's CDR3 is CASSSGQGRAFF. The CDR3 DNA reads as TGTGCCAGCAGCTCGGGGCAGGGGAGAGCTTTCTTT.

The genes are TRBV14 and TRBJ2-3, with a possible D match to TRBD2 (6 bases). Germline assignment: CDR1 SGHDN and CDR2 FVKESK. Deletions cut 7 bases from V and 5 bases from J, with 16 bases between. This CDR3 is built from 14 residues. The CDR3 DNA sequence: TGTGCCAGCACCCCAATGTCGGGAGTAGATACGCAGTATTTT. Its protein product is CASTPMSGVDTQYF.

The chain's CDR3 is CASSLKGIEQYF. Written as DNA, the CDR3 is TGTGCCAGCAGCTTGAAGGGGATCGAGCAGTACTTC. The chain joins TRBV7-9 to TRBJ2-7, with D perhaps matching TRBD1 (5 bases). V was shortened by 3 bases and J by 6 bases, with 9 bases between the two germline ends. The germline V gene has CDR1 SEHNR and CDR2 FQNEAQ (reference sequence). The CDR3 loop spans 12 amino acids.

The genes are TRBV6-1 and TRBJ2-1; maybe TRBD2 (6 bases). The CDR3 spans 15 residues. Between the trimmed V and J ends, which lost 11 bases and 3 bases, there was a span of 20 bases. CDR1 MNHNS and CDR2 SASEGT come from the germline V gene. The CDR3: CAAGGADLIYNEQFF. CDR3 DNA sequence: TGTGCCGCCGGCGGGGCAGATCTTATCTACAATGAGCAGTTCTTC.

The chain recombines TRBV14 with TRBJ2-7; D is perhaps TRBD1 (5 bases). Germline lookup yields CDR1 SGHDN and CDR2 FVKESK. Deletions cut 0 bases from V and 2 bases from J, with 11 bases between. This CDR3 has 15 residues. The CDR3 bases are TGTGCCAGCAGCCAAGACCCCAGGGTTCCCTACGAGCAGTACTTC. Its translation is CASSQDPRVPYEQYF.

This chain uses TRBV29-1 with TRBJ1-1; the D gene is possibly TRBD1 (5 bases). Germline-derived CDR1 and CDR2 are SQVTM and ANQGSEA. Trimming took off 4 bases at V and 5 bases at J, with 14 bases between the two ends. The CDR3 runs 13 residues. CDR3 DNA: TGCAGCGTTGCATACAGGTCCTTGACTGAAGCTTTCTTT. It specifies CSVAYRSLTEAFF.

CDR3 in amino acids: CASSGTGDYGYTF. In DNA form, the CDR3 reads TGTGCCAGCAGCGGAACAGGGGACTATGGCTACACCTTC. The chain combines TRBV6-1 with TRBJ1-2, with 7 bases fitting TRBD1. V shed 6 bases and J 3 bases; nucleotides not matched to a gene: 4. Germline assignment: CDR1 MNHNS and CDR2 SASEGT. CDR3 length: 13 amino acids.

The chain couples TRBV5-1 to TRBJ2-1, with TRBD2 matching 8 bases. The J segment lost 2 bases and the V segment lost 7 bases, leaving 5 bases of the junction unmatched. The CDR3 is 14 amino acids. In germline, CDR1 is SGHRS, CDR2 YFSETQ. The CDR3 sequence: CASCREGTYNEQFF. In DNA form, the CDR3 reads TGCGCCAGCTGTCGGGAGGGCACCTACAATGAGCAGTTCTTC. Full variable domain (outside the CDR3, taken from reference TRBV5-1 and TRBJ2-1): KAGVTQTPRYLIKTRGQQVTLSCSPISGHRSVSWYQQTPGQGLQFLFEYFSETQRNKGNFPGRFSGRQFSNSRSEMNVSTLELGDSALYLCASCREGTYNEQFFGPGTRLTVL.

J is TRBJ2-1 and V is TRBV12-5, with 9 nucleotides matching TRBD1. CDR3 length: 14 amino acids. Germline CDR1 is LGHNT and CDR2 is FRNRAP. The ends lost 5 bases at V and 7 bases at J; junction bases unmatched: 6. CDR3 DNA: TGTGCTAGTGGTCCGGGACAGGGTTGGAATGAGCAGTTCTTC. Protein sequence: CASGPGQGWNEQFF.

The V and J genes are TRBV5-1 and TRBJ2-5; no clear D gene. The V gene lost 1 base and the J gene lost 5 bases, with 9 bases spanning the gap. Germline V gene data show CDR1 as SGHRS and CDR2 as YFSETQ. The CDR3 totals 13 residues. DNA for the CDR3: TGCGCCAGCAGCTTGACCCTAAAGGAGACCCAGTACTTC. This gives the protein CASSLTLKETQYF.